The rows below give T cell receptor beta chains drawn from one sample of a study of a mutant IDH1 vaccine in newly diagnosed glioma. The antigens for these receptors are not known. Data came from immunoSEQ multiplex PCR; TCRdb stores just in-frame clones and leaves some out. The sample has about 36,000 clones, under 90% seen once. The sample here was peripheral blood mononuclear cells (PBMCs), taken from a glioma patient whose treatment included an IDH1 peptide vaccine. Every receptor here comes from a woman in her 30s with glioma. Some clones in this sample may be carry-over from other donors' samples. Both conserved end residues are part of each CDR3. A D gene is named only where the DNA matches it firmly. Expanded clones are given a class, and other clones once, few, many or no size at all.

clone_size j_call d_call v_call cdr3_nt cdr3_aa
NA TRBJ1-2 NA TRBV6-5 TGTGCCAGCAGTCCCGGGACACTCTATGGCTACACCTTC CASSPGTLYGYTF
NA TRBJ2-1 NA TRBV7-8 TGTGCCAGCAGCTTAGTTTCACAGGGCCACTCCTACAATGAGCAGTTCTTC CASSLVSQGHSYNEQFF
few TRBJ1-1 NA TRBV6-1 TGTGCCAGCAGTGAACGGGCAGGGGAAATGGGCACTGAAGCTTTCTTT CASSERAGEMGTEAFF
NA TRBJ2-7 TRBD1 TRBV6-1 TGTGCCAGCAGTGAGTGGACAGGGGGCTACGAGCAGTACTTC CASSEWTGGYEQYF
NA TRBJ1-2 NA TRBV29-1 TGCAGCGTTTCCGTGAGGTCCTCTAACTATGGCTACACCTTC CSVSVRSSNYGYTF
once TRBJ2-4 NA TRBV20-1 TGCAGTGCTTGGACCTTAAACATTCAGTACTTC CSAWTLNIQYF
NA TRBJ2-2 NA TRBV7-3 TGTGCCAGCAGCGGGTCATCAGACGGGGAGCTGTTTTTT CASSGSSDGELFF
NA TRBJ2-7 TRBD2 TRBV4-1 TGCGCCAGCAGCCAGGTACTAGCGGGAGGGACCTACGAGCAGTACTTC CASSQVLAGGTYEQYF
few TRBJ2-7 TRBD2 TRBV19 TGTGCCAGTAGCCTCGAGGGACTAGCGGGATACGAGCAGTACTTC CASSLEGLAGYEQYF
once TRBJ1-2 NA TRBV6-5 TGTGCCAGCAGTTACCGGGGGCTACGTGGCTACACCTTC CASSYRGLRGYTF
NA TRBJ2-7 NA TRBV2 TGTGCCAGCAGTTCCAACGGCAGGGCCAACGAGCAGTACTTC CASSSNGRANEQYF
NA TRBJ2-5 TRBD1 TRBV6-1 TGTGCCAGCAGTGAAGGGGCCAGGGGGCAAGAGACCCAGTACTTC CASSEGARGQETQYF
NA TRBJ2-5 TRBD2 TRBV7-8 TGTGCCTGCCATAGCGGGCAGTACCAAGAGACCCAGTACTTC CACHSGQYQETQYF
NA TRBJ1-3 NA TRBV7-2 TGTGCCAGCAGTCTTACACCCAGAGACACCATATATTTT CASSLTPRDTIYF
NA TRBJ2-1 TRBD2 TRBV9 TGTGCCAGCAGCGTAGCGGGAGGGCAAGGCGATGAGCAGTTCTTC CASSVAGGQGDEQFF
NA TRBJ2-7 TRBD2 TRBV7-6 TGTGCCAGCAGCTCGGGACTAGCCGCCTACGAGCAGTACTTC CASSSGLAAYEQYF
NA TRBJ1-1 TRBD1 TRBV25-1 TGTGCCAGCAGTGGACAGGGTGAAGCAAACACTGAAGCTTTCTTT CASSGQGEANTEAFF
NA TRBJ2-7 NA TRBV5-4 TGTGCCAGCAGCTCTATTACTCGGCTCTCCTACGAGCAGTACTTC CASSSITRLSYEQYF
NA TRBJ2-1 TRBD2 TRBV25-1 TGTGCCAGCAGTGGCCGGACTAGCGGGAGTCCGGCCTACAATGAGCAGTTCTTC CASSGRTSGSPAYNEQFF
NA TRBJ2-7 TRBD2 TRBV6-4 TGTGCCAGCAGTGGCCGGGCTAGCGGGAGGCCCTCCTCCTACGAGCAGTACTTC CASSGRASGRPSSYEQYF
few TRBJ2-7 NA TRBV5-1 TGCGCCAGCAGGACAGTGCAACTCTCCTACGAGCAGTACTTC CASRTVQLSYEQYF
NA TRBJ1-1 NA TRBV10-3 TGTGCCATCAGTGAGTCTAACACGAACACTGAAGCTTTCTTT CAISESNTNTEAFF
once TRBJ2-3 NA TRBV10-3 TGTGCCATCAGTGAGTCGGCGGGCCGCACAGATACGCAGTATTTT CAISESAGRTDTQYF
NA TRBJ2-7 TRBD2 TRBV29-1 TGCAGCGTTGTCCTAGCGGGAAAGTCCTACGAGCAGTACTTC CSVVLAGKSYEQYF
NA TRBJ2-7 NA TRBV5-6 TGTGCCTCCTTTCGGGGGCCTTTCATGGGAGGGCCGGGTGAGCAGTACTTC CASFRGPFMGGPGEQYF
NA TRBJ2-1 NA TRBV5-6 TGTGCCAGCAGCTTCCGGTCCTACAATGAGCAGTTCTTC CASSFRSYNEQFF
NA TRBJ1-1 NA TRBV7-7 TGTGCTAGCAGCCCGTGGACAGTAGGAGGGGCTGAAGCTTTCTTT CASSPWTVGGAEAFF
NA TRBJ1-1 TRBD1 TRBV18 TGTGCCAGCTCAATAGTGACAGGGGGCAGGACTGAAGCTTTCTTT CASSIVTGGRTEAFF
NA TRBJ2-3 TRBD2 TRBV13 TGTGCCAGCAGCTTCCGTAGCGGGTACACAGATACGCAGTATTTT CASSFRSGYTDTQYF
NA TRBJ2-7 TRBD1 TRBV6-5 TGTGCCAGCAGTTTCCGGGACAGGGGACACGAGCAGTACTTC CASSFRDRGHEQYF
NA TRBJ2-1 NA TRBV7-9 TGTGCCAGCAGACCGAACAATGAGCAGTTCTTC CASRPNNEQFF
NA TRBJ2-2 NA TRBV11-3 TGTGCCAGCAGCCGAATTACCGGGGAGCTGTTTTTT CASSRITGELFF
NA TRBJ2-7 TRBD1 TRBV19 TGTGCCAATGACAGGGCGTCCCCCTACGAGCAGTACTTC CANDRASPYEQYF